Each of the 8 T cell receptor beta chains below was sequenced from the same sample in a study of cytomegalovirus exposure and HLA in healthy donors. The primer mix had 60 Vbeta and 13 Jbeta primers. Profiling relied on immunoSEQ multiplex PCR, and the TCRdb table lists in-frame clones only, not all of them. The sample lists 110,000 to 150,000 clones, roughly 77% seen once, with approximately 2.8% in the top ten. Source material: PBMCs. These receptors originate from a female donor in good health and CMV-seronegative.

DNA of the CDR3: TGTGCCACCAGCAGAGAGGCACAGGTCGCACGCGGCTACACCTTC. Its protein is CATSREAQVARGYTF. This rearrangement joins TRBV15 to TRBJ1-2, with D perhaps TRBD1 (5 bases). Germline CDR1 is LNHNV and CDR2 is YYDKDF (reference sequence). The ends were cut back, 0 bases at V and 8 bases at J, with 16 bases in the middle. This CDR3 has 15 amino acids.

The CDR3 DNA reads as TGTGCCAGCAGCCCCTATTCGGGACAGGGCCTAACCTACGAGCAGTACTTC. The encoded protein is CASSPYSGQGLTYEQYF. The chain links TRBV9 to TRBJ2-7; 9 bases are a match to TRBD1. The CDR3 extends over 17 amino acids. V gave up 4 bases and J gave up 2 bases; unmatched junction bases: 13. CDR1 is SGDLS and CDR2 is YYNGEE in the germline V gene.

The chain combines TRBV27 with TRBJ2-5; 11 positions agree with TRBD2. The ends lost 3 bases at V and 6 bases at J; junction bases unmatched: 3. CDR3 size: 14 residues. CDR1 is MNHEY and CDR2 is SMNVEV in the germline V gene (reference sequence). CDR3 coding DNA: TGTGCCAGCAGTTTTAGCGGGGGGGTACAGACCCAGTACTTC. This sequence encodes CASSFSGGVQTQYF.

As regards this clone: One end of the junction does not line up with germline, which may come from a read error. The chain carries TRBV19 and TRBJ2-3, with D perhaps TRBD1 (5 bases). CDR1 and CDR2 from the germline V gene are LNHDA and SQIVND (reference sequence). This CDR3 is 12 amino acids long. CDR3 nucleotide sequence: TGTGCCAGTAGTCTCCCGGAAGGGGTCCGGATTTTT. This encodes CASSLPEGVRIF.

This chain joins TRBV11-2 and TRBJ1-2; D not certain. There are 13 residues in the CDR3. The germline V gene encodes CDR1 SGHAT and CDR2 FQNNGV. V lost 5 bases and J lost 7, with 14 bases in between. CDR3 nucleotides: TGTGCCAGCAGCCCCCCAGCTAGGTTTGGCTACACCTTC. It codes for CASSPPARFGYTF.

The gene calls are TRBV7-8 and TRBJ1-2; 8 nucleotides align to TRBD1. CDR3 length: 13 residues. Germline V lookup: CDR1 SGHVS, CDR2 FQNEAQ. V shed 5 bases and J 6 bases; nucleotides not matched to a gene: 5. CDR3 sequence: CASSGGRGHGYTF. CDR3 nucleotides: TGTGCCAGCAGCGGGGGCAGGGGGCATGGCTACACCTTC.

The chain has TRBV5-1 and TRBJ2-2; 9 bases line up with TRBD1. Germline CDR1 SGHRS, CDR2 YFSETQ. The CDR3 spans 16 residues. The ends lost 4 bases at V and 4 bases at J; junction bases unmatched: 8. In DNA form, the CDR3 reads TGCGCCAGCAGCCCCACCGGGACAGGGCTCACCGGGGAGCTGTTTTTT. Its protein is CASSPTGTGLTGELFF.

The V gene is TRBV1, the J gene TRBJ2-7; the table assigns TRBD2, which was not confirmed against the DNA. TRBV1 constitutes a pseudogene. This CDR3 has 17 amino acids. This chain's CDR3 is CTSSQAPSGTTPYEQYF. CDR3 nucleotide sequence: TGCACCAGCAGCCAAGCCCCCAGCGGGACCACTCCCTACGAGCAGTACTTC.